Following are 29 T cell receptor beta chains from one sample sequenced in a study of sequential checkpoint blockade in melanoma. The treatment is: randomized to nivolumab then ipilimumab (arm A) or the reverse (arm B). Libraries were prepared by immunoSEQ multiplex PCR; TCRdb keeps only in-frame clonotypes and omits some of them. Of around 9,800 clones in the sample, 55% to 70% were seen once. Sequencing was performed on CD8+ T cells sorted from blood (inferred from file names), taken from a patient given nivolumab and ipilimumab in sequence. These receptors were obtained from a human donor with melanoma.

This rearrangement joins TRBV15 to TRBJ2-1; D gene unclear. The ends were cut back, 0 bases at V and 0 bases at J, with 3 bases in the middle. The germline V gene encodes CDR1 LNHNV and CDR2 YYDKDF (reference sequence). This CDR3 spans 14 amino acids. The CDR3 loop reads CATSRDGSYNEQFF. As DNA, the CDR3 is TGTGCCACCAGCAGAGACGGCTCCTACAATGAGCAGTTCTTC. Full variable domain (missing parts from reference TRBV15 and TRBJ2-1): DAMVIQNPRYQVTQFGKPVTLSCSQTLNHNVMYWYQQKSSQAPKLLFHYYDKDFNNEADTPDNFQSRRPNTSFCFLDIRSPGLGDTAMYLCATSRDGSYNEQFFGPGTRLTVL.

J is TRBJ2-3 and V is TRBV7-6, with 11 bases that match TRBD2. Per the germline V gene, CDR1 is SGHVS and CDR2 is FNYEAQ. The CDR3 loop spans 16 amino acids. V was pared by 5 bases and J by 2 bases, with 6 bases of the junction left unmatched. CDR3 in DNA: TGTGCCAGCAGCCTAGAACTAGCGGGGGTCACAGATACGCAGTATTTT. It is translated as CASSLELAGVTDTQYF.

This clone came up a few times. The V gene is TRBV27, the J gene TRBJ1-3; the match to TRBD1 covers 10 bases. The germline gives CDR1 MNHEY, CDR2 SMNVEV (reference sequence). The trim removed 5 bases at V and 0 bases at J, leaving 4 bases unmatched. CDR3 length: 16 residues. The CDR3 DNA reads TGTGCCAGCAGTGGGGGACAGGGGTACTCTGGAAACACCATATATTTT. This translates into CASSGGQGYSGNTIYF.

The chain combines TRBV15 with TRBJ2-5; D unresolved. Germline CDR1 and CDR2: LNHNV and YYDKDF (reference sequence). The CDR3 loop spans 14 amino acids. The V and J ends lost 0 bases and 5 bases respectively, with 10 bases between them. The CDR3 protein is CATSREPVQETQYF. CDR3 DNA sequence: TGTGCCACCAGCAGAGAACCCGTCCAGGAGACCCAGTACTTC.

CDR3 coding DNA: TGTGCCAGTAGTATCCGGTGGGGGCGTCAAGACAATGAGCAGTTCTTC. This codes for CASSIRWGRQDNEQFF. This sequence joins TRBV19 and TRBJ2-1; a weak D match, TRBD1 (6 bases). Trimming took off 3 bases at V and 5 bases at J, with 17 bases between the two ends. This CDR3 has 16 amino acids. The germline CDR1 and CDR2 sequences are LNHDA and SQIVND (reference sequence).

V usage is TRBV6-5 and J usage is TRBJ2-7; 8 bases fit TRBD1. The CDR3 consists of 14 residues. The J segment lost 6 bases and the V segment lost 3 bases, leaving 7 bases of the junction unmatched. Germline V CDR1 and CDR2: MNHEY, SVGAGI. Written as DNA, the CDR3 is TGTGCCAGCAGTTATGGCAGGGGGCTTGTCGAGCAGTACTTC. It yields the protein CASSYGRGLVEQYF.

The chain is built from TRBV2 and TRBJ2-5; 11 positions match TRBD2. The CDR3 totals 16 residues. Germline lookup yields CDR1 SNHLY and CDR2 FYNNEI. V lost 10 bases to trimming and J lost 0 bases; unmatched junction nucleotides: 10. The CDR3 sequence is CATHPGLAVYQETQYF. The CDR3 bases are TGTGCCACCCATCCGGGACTAGCGGTTTACCAAGAGACCCAGTACTTC.

The J gene is TRBJ2-6, the V gene TRBV7-6; 7 bases are a match to TRBD1. The CDR3 has 16 residues. V was clipped by 4 bases and J by 0 bases; unmatched bases: 3. Germline lookup yields CDR1 SGHVS and CDR2 FNYEAQ. The CDR3 loop reads CASSSRQGSGANVLTF. The CDR3 region has the DNA TGTGCCAGCAGCTCCCGACAGGGCTCTGGGGCCAACGTCCTGACTTTC.

This CDR3 is CASSDLGGGDTQYF. CDR3 DNA: TGTGCCAGCAGTGACCTGGGGGGGGGAGATACGCAGTATTTT. The rearrangement joins TRBV2 to TRBJ2-3; TRBD2 aligns across 7 bases. The V segment lost 3 bases and the J segment 5 bases; nucleotides outside the gene matches: 5. The germline V gene has CDR1 SNHLY and CDR2 FYNNEI. The CDR3 extends over 14 amino acids.

The CDR3 region has the DNA TGCGCCAGCAGCCCTCTACAGGGAGTGGAGACCCAGTACTTC. Its translation: CASSPLQGVETQYF. This chain joins TRBV5-1 and TRBJ2-5, with D possibly TRBD1 on 6 matching bases. Germline V gene data show CDR1 as SGHRS and CDR2 as YFSETQ. This CDR3 region has 14 residues. Trimming pared 4 bases from V and 5 bases from J, leaving 15 bases between.

V gene TRBV27 combines with J gene TRBJ1-2; possible D gene TRBD1, 5 bases. Deletions cut 10 bases from V and 6 bases from J, with 15 bases between. Looked up from germline, CDR1 is MNHEY and CDR2 is SMNVEV (reference sequence). CDR3 size: 12 residues. The CDR3, as DNA: TGTGCCACCCACTCACCAGGGAATGGCTACACCTTC. Protein sequence: CATHSPGNGYTF.

Regarding this clone: The junction shows a germline mismatch at one end, possibly a read error. The sample contains more than one DNA sequence encoding this CDR3. The chain couples TRBV10-3 to TRBJ2-7, with a weak D call TRBD2 (5 bases). CDR1 is ENHRY, CDR2 SYGVKD, per germline. The CDR3 has 14 amino acids. CDR3 residues: CAISEPNSSREQYF. The CDR3 nucleotides are TGTGCCATCAGTGAGCCAAATTCTAGCCGCGAGCAATACTTC.

This clone occurred a few times. The CDR3 sequence: CASSLPEAGGWDQYF. The CDR3 region has the DNA TGTGCCAGCAGCTTACCGGAGGCGGGGGGGTGGGACCAGTACTTC. The V and J genes are TRBV11-2 and TRBJ2-5, with 9 positions matching TRBD2. This CDR3 has 15 amino acids. V was clipped by 2 bases and J by 10 bases; unmatched bases: 11. Germline V CDR1 and CDR2: SGHAT, FQNNGV.

The V call is TRBV27, the J call TRBJ1-1; the D gene is possibly TRBD1 (5 bases). The CDR3 is 14 amino acids. Trimming took 7 bases from V and 1 from J, leaving 13 bases between them. Germline-derived CDR1 and CDR2 are MNHEY and SMNVEV (reference sequence). DNA of the CDR3: TGTGCCAGCAAATTCACAGGATCGAACACTGAAGCTTTCTTT. Protein product: CASKFTGSNTEAFF.

The gene calls are TRBV4-3 and TRBJ2-7; 7 bases are a match to TRBD1. Unmatched junction bases numbered 6, after V lost 1 base and J lost 3 bases. Germline V gives CDR1 LGHNA, CDR2 YSLEER. The CDR3 spans 15 residues. The CDR3 DNA sequence: TGCGCCAGCAGCCAAGGGCTGGCAGGGGGCTACGAGCAGTACTTC. Translating it yields CASSQGLAGGYEQYF.

This clone was recorded a few times. The V gene is TRBV4-3, the J gene TRBJ2-1; 14 bases are a match to TRBD2. With V trimmed by 3 bases and J by 7 bases, 2 bases remained unmatched. CDR3 length equals 15 residues. CDR1 is LGHNA, CDR2 YSLEER, per germline. CDR3 sequence (DNA): TGCGCCAGCAGCCAGGGACTAGCGGGAGCTAATGAGCAGTTCTTC. Amino acids: CASSQGLAGANEQFF.

The V call is TRBV7-2, the J call TRBJ2-2; 7 bases are a match to TRBD1. The ends lost 5 bases at V and 4 bases at J; junction bases unmatched: 13. The CDR3 extends over 17 amino acids. The germline V gene has CDR1 SGHTA and CDR2 FQGNSA. The chain's CDR3 is CASSRLVEGARTGELFF. CDR3 nucleotide sequence: TGTGCCAGCAGCCGATTGGTAGAGGGGGCGCGCACCGGGGAGCTGTTTTTT.

This clone is classed as medium-sized (0.01 to 0.1%). This rearrangement joins TRBV18 to TRBJ2-1; 8 bases align to TRBD1. The CDR3 sequence is 15 residues long. CDR1 and CDR2 (germline): KGHSH, LQKENI. V gave up 5 bases and J gave up 7 bases; unmatched junction bases: 10. CDR3 bases: TGTGCCAGCTCAGATTTGGACAGGGTCGTAAATGAGCAGTTCTTC. This sequence encodes CASSDLDRVVNEQFF.

The genes are TRBV28 and TRBJ1-2; no firm D call. This CDR3 region has 14 residues. V lost 4 bases and J lost 4, with 13 bases in between. Germline values: CDR1 MDHEN, CDR2 SYDVKM. This CDR3 is CASSSRQVLYGYTF. CDR3 nucleotide sequence: TGTGCCAGCAGTTCAAGGCAGGTCCTCTATGGCTACACCTTC.

The chain links TRBV4-2 to TRBJ2-7; 10 bases are a match to TRBD2. Germline V gene sequence: CDR1 LGHNA, CDR2 YNFKEQ. The CDR3 covers 15 residues. With V trimmed by 3 bases and J by 0 bases, 2 bases remained unmatched. The DNA of the CDR3 is TGTGCCAGCAGCCAGGGACTAGCGTTCTCCTACGAGCAGTACTTC. Protein product: CASSQGLAFSYEQYF.

This chain joins TRBV27 and TRBJ1-5, with 8 bases fitting TRBD1. The CDR3 has 13 residues. Germline values: CDR1 MNHEY, CDR2 SMNVEV (reference sequence). Unmatched junction bases numbered 1, after V lost 3 bases and J lost 6 bases. The CDR3 nucleotides are TGTGCCAGCAGTTTGGGGACAGGTCAGCCCCAGCATTTT. Its protein product is CASSLGTGQPQHF.

V is TRBV7-6 and J is TRBJ2-1, with D possibly being TRBD2 (6 bases). V shed 4 bases and J shed 1 base, with 14 bases lying between them. CDR1 SGHVS and CDR2 FNYEAQ come from the germline V gene. The CDR3 contains 16 residues. As DNA, the CDR3 is TGTGCCAGCAGCTCACTCCCCGGGAGTTCCTACAATGAGCAGTTCTTC. Its protein product is CASSSLPGSSYNEQFF.

The chain is built from TRBV15 and TRBJ2-7; 7 bases are shared with TRBD2. After removal of 4 bases from V and 3 bases from J, the junction contained 9 bases not matched to a gene. The germline V gene has CDR1 LNHNV and CDR2 YYDKDF (reference sequence). This CDR3 region has 15 residues. In nucleotides, the CDR3 is TGTGCCACCAGCACTAGTCCGGGACTACACTACGAGCAGTACTTC. Translation: CATSTSPGLHYEQYF.

The genes are TRBV5-1 and TRBJ2-1; perhaps TRBD1 as D (6 bases). Looked up from germline, CDR1 is SGHRS and CDR2 is YFSETQ. The V end lost 2 bases, the J end lost 0 bases, and 9 bases lay between the germline ends. The CDR3 is 15 residues long. The DNA of the CDR3 is TGCGCCAGCAGCTTATCGGACAGCTCCTACAATGAGCAGTTCTTC. This codes for CASSLSDSSYNEQFF.

The chain carries TRBV7-9 and TRBJ2-7, with unresolved D. The germline gives CDR1 SEHNR, CDR2 FQNEAQ (reference sequence). V was trimmed by 1 base and J by 4 bases, leaving 8 bases between them. The CDR3 has 13 amino acids. The CDR3 reads CASSLENWYEQYF. The CDR3 nucleotides read TGTGCCAGCAGCTTAGAAAACTGGTACGAGCAGTACTTC. The variable domain in full, completed from reference TRBV7-9 and TRBJ2-7, reads DTGVSQNPRHKITKRGQNVTFRCDPISEHNRLYWYRQTLGQGPEFLTYFQNEAQLEKSRLLSDRFSAERPKGSFSTLEIQRTEQGDSAMYLCASSLENWYEQYFGPGTRLTVT.

This clone was picked up a small number of times. V is TRBV27 and J is TRBJ2-1; TRBD2 matches at 8 bases. The junction had 4 bases not matched to a gene; V was cut back by 6 bases and J by 6 bases. This CDR3 is 13 amino acids long. Germline CDR1 and CDR2: MNHEY and SMNVEV (reference sequence). CDR3 sequence reads: CASRVTSANEQFF. The CDR3 DNA is TGTGCCAGCAGGGTGACTAGCGCCAATGAGCAGTTCTTC.

About this clone: One end of the junction fails to match germline, which may point to a read error. The sample contains more than one DNA sequence encoding this CDR3. V usage is TRBV5-4 and J usage is TRBJ1-3, with D perhaps matching TRBD1 (5 bases). Germline V gene sequence: CDR1 SGHNT, CDR2 YYREEE (reference sequence). The CDR3 runs 16 residues. CDR3 sequence reads: CASSQDRGGSGNTIYF. The CDR3 DNA reads as TGCGCCAGCAGCCAAGATCGGGGGGGCTCTGGAAACACCATATATTTT.

The gene calls are TRBV7-3 and TRBJ1-1; perhaps TRBD1 as D (5 bases). V lost 5 bases and J 0 bases, leaving 13 bases between the germline ends. CDR1 is SGHTA, CDR2 FQGTGA, per germline. The CDR3 covers 15 residues. The CDR3: CASSRGTWMNTEAFF. DNA of the CDR3: TGTGCCAGCAGCCGCGGGACGTGGATGAACACTGAAGCTTTCTTT.

The genes are TRBV5-5 and TRBJ1-2, with TRBD1 identical over 9 bases. With 0 bases clipped from V and 4 bases from J, the junction kept 7 bases outside the gene matches. Germline CDR1 reads SGHKS; CDR2 reads YYEKEE (reference sequence). The CDR3 spans 16 residues. The CDR3 bases are TGTGCCAGCAGCTTGGAGGAGGGACAGGGCATCTATGGCTACACCTTC. This gives the protein CASSLEEGQGIYGYTF.